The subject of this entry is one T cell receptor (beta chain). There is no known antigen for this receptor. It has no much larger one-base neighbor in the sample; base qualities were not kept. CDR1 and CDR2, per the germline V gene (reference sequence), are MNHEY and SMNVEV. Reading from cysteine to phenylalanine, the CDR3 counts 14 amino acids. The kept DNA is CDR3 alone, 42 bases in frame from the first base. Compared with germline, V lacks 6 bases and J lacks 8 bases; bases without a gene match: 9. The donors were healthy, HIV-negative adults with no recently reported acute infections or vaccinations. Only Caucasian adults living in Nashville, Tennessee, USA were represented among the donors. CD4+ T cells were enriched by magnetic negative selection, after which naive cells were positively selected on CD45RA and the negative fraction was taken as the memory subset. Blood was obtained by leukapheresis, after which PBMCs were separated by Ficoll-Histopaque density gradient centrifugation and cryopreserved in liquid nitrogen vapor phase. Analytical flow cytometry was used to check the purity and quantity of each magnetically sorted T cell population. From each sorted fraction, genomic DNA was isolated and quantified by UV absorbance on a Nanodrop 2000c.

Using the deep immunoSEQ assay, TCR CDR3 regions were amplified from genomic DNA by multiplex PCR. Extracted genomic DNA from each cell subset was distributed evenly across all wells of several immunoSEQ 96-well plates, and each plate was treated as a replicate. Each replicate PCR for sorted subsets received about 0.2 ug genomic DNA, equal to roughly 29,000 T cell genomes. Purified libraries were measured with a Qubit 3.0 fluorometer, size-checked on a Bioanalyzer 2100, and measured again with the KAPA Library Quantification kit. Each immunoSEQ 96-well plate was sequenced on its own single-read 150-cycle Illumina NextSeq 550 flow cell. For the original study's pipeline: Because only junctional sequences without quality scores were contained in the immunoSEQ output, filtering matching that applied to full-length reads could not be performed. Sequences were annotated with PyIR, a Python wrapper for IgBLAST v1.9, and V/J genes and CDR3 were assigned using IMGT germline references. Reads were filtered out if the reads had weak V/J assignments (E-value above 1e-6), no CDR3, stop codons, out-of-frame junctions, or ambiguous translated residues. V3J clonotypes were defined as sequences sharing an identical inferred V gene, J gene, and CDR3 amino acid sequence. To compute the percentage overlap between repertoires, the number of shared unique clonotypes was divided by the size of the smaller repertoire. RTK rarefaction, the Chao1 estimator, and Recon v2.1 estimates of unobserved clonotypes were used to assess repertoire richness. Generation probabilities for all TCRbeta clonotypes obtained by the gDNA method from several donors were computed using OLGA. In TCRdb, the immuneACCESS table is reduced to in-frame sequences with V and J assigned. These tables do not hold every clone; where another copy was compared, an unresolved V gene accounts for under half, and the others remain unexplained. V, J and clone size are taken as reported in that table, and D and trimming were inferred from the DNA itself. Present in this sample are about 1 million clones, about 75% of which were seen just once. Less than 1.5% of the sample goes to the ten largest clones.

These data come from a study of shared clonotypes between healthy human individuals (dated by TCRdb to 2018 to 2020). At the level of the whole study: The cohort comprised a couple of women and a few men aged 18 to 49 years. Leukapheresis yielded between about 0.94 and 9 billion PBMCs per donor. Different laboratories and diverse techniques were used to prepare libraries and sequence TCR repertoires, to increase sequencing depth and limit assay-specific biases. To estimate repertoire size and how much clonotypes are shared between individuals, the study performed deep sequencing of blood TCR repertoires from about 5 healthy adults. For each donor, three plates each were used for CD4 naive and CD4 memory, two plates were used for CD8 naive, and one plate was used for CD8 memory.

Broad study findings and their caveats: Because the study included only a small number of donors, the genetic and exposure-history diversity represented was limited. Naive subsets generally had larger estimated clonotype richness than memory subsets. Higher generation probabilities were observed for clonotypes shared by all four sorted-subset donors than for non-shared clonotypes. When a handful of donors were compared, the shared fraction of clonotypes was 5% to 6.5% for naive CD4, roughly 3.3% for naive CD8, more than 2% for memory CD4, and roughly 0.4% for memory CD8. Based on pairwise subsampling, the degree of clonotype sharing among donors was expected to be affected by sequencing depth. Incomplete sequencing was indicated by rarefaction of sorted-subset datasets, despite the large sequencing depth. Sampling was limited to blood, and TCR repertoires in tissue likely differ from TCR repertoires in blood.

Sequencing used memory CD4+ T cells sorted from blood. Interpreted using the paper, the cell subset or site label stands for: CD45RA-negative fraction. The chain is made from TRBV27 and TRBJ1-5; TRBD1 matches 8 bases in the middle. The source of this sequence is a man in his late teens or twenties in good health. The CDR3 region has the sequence CASRRTGLREPQHF. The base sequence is TGTGCCAGCAGGAGGACAGGGTTGAGGGAGCCCCAGCATTTT.